The 18 T cell receptor beta chains presented below share a single source sample, sequenced in a study of T cell repertoires in cytomegalovirus infection. From the reads, TCRdb called clonotypes with MiXCR, one entry per CDR3 protein. Among 570,000 or so distinct CDR3 sequences listed, over 35% were seen once. For these TCRs, the target antigens are not known. Sequencing was performed on cultured PBMCs, taken from culture after CMV antigen stimulation. These receptors all come from a human donor in good health (CMV status not recorded). Some clones in this sample may be carry-over from other donors' samples.

This clonotype appeared a few times. The V gene is TRBV7-8, the J gene TRBJ2-1; TRBD2 is a possible D gene (5 bases). Germline V gene lookup returns CDR1 SGHVS and CDR2 FQNEAQ. The CDR3 runs 13 residues. V lost 5 bases and J 8 bases, leaving 13 bases between the germline ends. The CDR3 protein is CASSADLRDEQFF. The CDR3 bases are TGTGCCAGCAGCGCTGACCTGCGGGATGAGCAGTTCTTC.

This clonotype was seen repeatedly, ten times or more. The chain is built from TRBV7-2 and TRBJ2-5; tentative D call: TRBD2 (6 bases). CDR1 and CDR2 (germline): SGHTA, FQGNSA. Trimming stripped 5 bases from V and 5 bases from J, with 18 bases between. CDR3 length equals 15 residues. The CDR3 nucleotides read TGTGCCAGCAGCCTTCCCATGGGGGGTGTTGAGACCCAGTACTTC. This codes for CASSLPMGGVETQYF. The variable domain in full, completed from reference TRBV7-2 and TRBJ2-5, reads GAGVSQSPSNKVTEKGKDVELRCDPISGHTALYWYRQSLGQGLEFLIYFQGNSAPDKSGLPSDRFSAERTGGSVSTLTIQRTQQEDSAVYLCASSLPMGGVETQYFGPGTRLLVL.

The chain links TRBV7-2 to TRBJ2-7; 11 bases agree with TRBD2. The germline gives CDR1 SGHTA, CDR2 FQGNSA. The CDR3 has 16 residues. V was pared by 5 bases and J by 3 bases, with 9 bases of the junction left unmatched. This chain's CDR3 is CASSTARLAGIYEQYF. The CDR3 DNA follows: TGTGCCAGCAGCACGGCCCGACTAGCGGGGATCTACGAGCAGTACTTC.

V and J are TRBV10-3 and TRBJ2-7, with TRBD1 matching 8 bases. The J segment lost 5 bases and the V segment lost 6 bases, leaving 9 bases of the junction unmatched. Germline V gene lookup returns CDR1 ENHRY and CDR2 SYGVKD. The CDR3 length is 14 residues. The CDR3 sequence: CAISQGANSHEQYF. Here the CDR3 DNA reads TGTGCCATCAGCCAGGGGGCGAATTCCCACGAGCAGTACTTC.

The genes are TRBV29-1 and TRBJ2-6; D is uncertain. The CDR3 contains 12 residues. V lost 6 bases, J lost 0 bases, and 3 bases lay in between. Looked up from germline, CDR1 is SQVTM and CDR2 is ANQGSEA. The CDR3 loop reads CSVVSGANVLTF. Here the CDR3 DNA reads TGCAGCGTGGTCTCTGGGGCCAACGTCCTGACTTTC.

The chain joins TRBV10-3 to TRBJ1-6, with 7 bases aligning to TRBD1. The V gene end was trimmed by 6 bases and the J gene end by 6 bases; junction bases not matched to a gene: 8. CDR1 is ENHRY, CDR2 SYGVKD, per germline. This CDR3 region has 15 residues. The CDR3 bases are TGTGCCATCAGCGAAGACAGGGCCCTTAATTCACCCCTCCACTTT. It is translated as CAISEDRALNSPLHF.

The chain has TRBV6-5 and TRBJ2-1; D might be TRBD2 (6 bases). V was shortened by 6 bases and J by 5 bases, with 17 bases between the two germline ends. Germline V gene lookup returns CDR1 MNHEY and CDR2 SVGAGI. CDR3 length equals 15 residues. CDR3 in DNA: TGTGCCAGCAGCCTTGCCCGTTGGAGGGACAATGAGCAGTTCTTC. Translated, it gives CASSLARWRDNEQFF.

This clonotype was seen only a few times. This chain links TRBV7-9 with TRBJ2-3, with 7 bases identical to TRBD1. V was pared by 5 bases and J by 2 bases, with 4 bases of the junction left unmatched. This CDR3 has 14 amino acids. Germline assignment: CDR1 SEHNR and CDR2 FQNEAQ (reference sequence). The CDR3 DNA follows: TGTGCCAGCAGCCCCCAGGGGGTCACAGATACGCAGTATTTT. The encoded protein is CASSPQGVTDTQYF. The variable domain in full, with the rest retrieved from reference TRBV7-9 and TRBJ2-3, is DTGVSQNPRHKITKRGQNVTFRCDPISEHNRLYWYRQTLGQGPEFLTYFQNEAQLEKSRLLSDRFSAERPKGSFSTLEIQRTEQGDSAMYLCASSPQGVTDTQYFGPGTRLTVL.

V usage is TRBV12-3 or TRBV12-4 and J usage is TRBJ2-5; D unresolved. The CDR3 consists of 15 residues. With 5 bases removed from V and 3 bases from J, the gap between germline ends came to 16 bases. The CDR3 DNA follows: TGTGCCAGCAGTGGAAAAGGGTGGCTAGAAGAGACCCAGTACTTC. Amino acids: CASSGKGWLEETQYF.

This clonotype has a handful of counts. This chain links TRBV15 with TRBJ2-7; D unclear. The CDR3 is 18 amino acids. The V and J ends lost 3 bases and 4 bases respectively, with 25 bases between them. Germline CDR1 and CDR2: LNHNV and YYDKDF (reference sequence). The CDR3 coding sequence is TGTGCCACCAGCAGGGAAAGTGGGATAGTGGGTCCATCGTACGAGCAGTACTTC. Translating it yields CATSRESGIVGPSYEQYF.

This clonotype has ten or more counts. The CDR3 DNA is TGTGCCAGCAGCACCCAGTGGGGACTCACAACCGGGGAGCTGTTTTTT. Amino acid sequence: CASSTQWGLTTGELFF. The chain joins TRBV7-2 to TRBJ2-2, with a possible D match to TRBD2 (6 bases). Germline assignment: CDR1 SGHTA and CDR2 FQGNSA. The V end lost 5 bases, the J end lost 5 bases, and 18 bases lay between the germline ends. The CDR3 runs 16 residues.

This clonotype was recorded at least ten times. This chain connects TRBV7-2 to TRBJ2-5, with 11 nucleotides matching TRBD1. CDR1 is SGHTA and CDR2 is FQGNSA in the germline V gene. The length of the CDR3 is 15 residues. V lost 5 bases and J lost 5; bases outside the gene matches: 7. The CDR3 region is CASSDRDRGVETQYF. The DNA for the CDR3 is TGTGCCAGCAGCGACCGGGACAGGGGGGTCGAGACCCAGTACTTC.

V and J are TRBV28 and TRBJ1-4; 10 bases align to TRBD1. CDR3 length: 14 residues. Trimming cost V 6 bases and J 8 bases; bases outside gene matches: 6. Germline V gene sequence: CDR1 MDHEN, CDR2 SYDVKM. As DNA, the CDR3 is TGTGCCAGCAGGCCCGGGACAGGGGACGAAAAACTGTTTTTT. Translation: CASRPGTGDEKLFF.

V and J are TRBV2 and TRBJ2-7; D uncertain. Trimming took 0 bases from V and 6 from J, leaving 3 bases between them. The CDR3 is 11 amino acids. Germline V gene sequence: CDR1 SNHLY, CDR2 FYNNEI. The CDR3 spells CASSEASEQYF. The DNA of the CDR3 is TGTGCCAGCAGTGAAGCCAGCGAGCAGTACTTC.

This clonotype turned up a few times. The chain has TRBV7-6 and TRBJ2-1, with 14 bases aligning to TRBD2. This CDR3 has 17 residues. Germline trimming cut 4 bases from V and 8 bases from J; bases unmatched to any gene: 10. Germline V gene data show CDR1 as SGHVS and CDR2 as FNYEAQ. The CDR3: CASSSPLGLAGGYEQFF. CDR3 bases: TGTGCCAGCAGCTCCCCCCTAGGACTAGCGGGAGGCTATGAGCAGTTCTTC.

The rearrangement links TRBV6-2 or TRBV6-3 to TRBJ1-1; maybe TRBD1 (6 bases). CDR3 length: 14 residues. The V end lost 4 bases, the J end lost 5 bases, and 14 bases lay between the germline ends. Germline assignment: CDR1 MNHEY and CDR2 SVGEGT. The CDR3 nucleotides read TGTGCCAGCAGTTCCAGGGTCAGGGGAACTGAAGCTTTCTTT. This translates into CASSSRVRGTEAFF.

To note about this clonotype: Sequence at one end of the junction differs from germline and may be a read error. V and J are TRBV2 and TRBJ1-2, with D maybe TRBD1 (5 bases). Germline CDR1 and CDR2: SNHLY and FYNNEI. The CDR3 is 11 residues long. The CDR3 sequence is CASSVDTACAF. Written as DNA, the CDR3 is TGTGCCAGCAGTGTGGACACAGCATGCGCCTTC.

This clonotype has more than one count but fewer than ten. The chain is built from TRBV12-3 or TRBV12-4 and TRBJ1-5; 8 bases fit TRBD1. The V gene end was trimmed by 1 base and the J gene end by 1 base; junction bases not matched to a gene: 3. CDR3 length: 16 amino acids. CDR3 loop: CASSLGGQGSNQPQHF. The CDR3 nucleotides read TGTGCCAGCAGTTTAGGCGGACAGGGAAGCAATCAGCCCCAGCATTTT.